A single sample gave rise to the 14 T cell receptor beta chains below, sequenced in a study. Each CDR3 protein is one row after TCRdb ran MiXCR on the RT-PCR reads. The table shows about 700,000 distinct CDR3 sequences, with 14% occurring only once. Material for sequencing was memory CD4+ T cells from blood. These TCRs come from a female donor in good health, serving as a healthy control.

The rearrangement uses TRBV7-6 and TRBJ2-7; either TRBD1 or TRBD2 may fit D (5 bases each). V lost 5 bases and J lost 4, with 18 bases in between. Germline values: CDR1 SGHVS, CDR2 FNYEAQ. CDR3 length: 15 amino acids. The CDR3 is CASSPSTGSGYEQYF. The CDR3 DNA reads as TGTGCCAGCAGCCCTTCTACAGGATCGGGGTACGAGCAGTACTTC. The full variable domain, in which reference TRBV7-6 and TRBJ2-7 provide the parts outside the CDR3, is GAGVSQSPRYKVTKRGQDVALRCDPISGHVSLYWYRQALGQGPEFLTYFNYEAQQDKSGLPNDRFSAERPEGSISTLTIQRTEQRDSAMYRCASSPSTGSGYEQYFGPGTRLTVT.

The chain has TRBV7-2 and TRBJ1-5, with 11 bases fitting TRBD1. This CDR3 is built from 17 residues. Germline V gives CDR1 SGHTA, CDR2 FQGNSA. J was trimmed by 3 bases and V by 3 bases; bases with no gene match: 7. The CDR3 nucleotides read TGTGCCAGCAGCTTGCGGATGGACAGGGGGCTCAATCAGCCCCAGCATTTT. Translating it yields CASSLRMDRGLNQPQHF.

J is TRBJ2-2 and V is TRBV20-1, with 8 positions matching TRBD2. V lost 3 bases to trimming and J lost 7 bases; unmatched junction nucleotides: 4. Germline V gene lookup returns CDR1 DFQATT and CDR2 SNEGSKA (reference sequence). The CDR3 consists of 13 residues. The CDR3 loop reads CSASGRVLGELFF. The CDR3 DNA reads as TGCAGTGCTAGCGGGAGGGTTCTCGGGGAGCTGTTTTTT.

This clonotype was recorded a few times. The genes are TRBV2 and TRBJ2-5; D remains unclear. With 1 base removed from V and 4 bases from J, the gap between germline ends came to 7 bases. The CDR3 totals 13 residues. The germline gives CDR1 SNHLY, CDR2 FYNNEI. CDR3 nucleotides: TGTGCCAGCAGTGAAGATCCCCCAGAGACCCAGTACTTC. It yields the protein CASSEDPPETQYF.

The rearrangement joins TRBV5-1 to TRBJ2-7; D remains ambiguous. Germline CDR1 reads SGHRS; CDR2 reads YFSETQ. V was cut by 5 bases and J by 3 bases, with 15 bases left in between. The CDR3 totals 14 residues. The CDR3 is CASRRTQGIYEQYF. The CDR3 nucleotides read TGCGCCAGCAGGAGGACCCAAGGCATCTACGAGCAGTACTTC.

The CDR3 DNA reads as TGCAGTGCTCCAGAGGGCCATGAGCAGTTCTTC. Encoded protein: CSAPEGHEQFF. The gene calls are TRBV20-1 and TRBJ2-1, with D possibly matching TRBD2 (5 bases). Germline CDR1 and CDR2: DFQATT and SNEGSKA (reference sequence). V lost 5 bases to trimming and J lost 8 bases, with 10 bases between them. This CDR3 region has 11 residues.

This clonotype was picked up many times. The J gene is TRBJ2-3, the V gene TRBV27, with 12 positions matching TRBD2. The germline V gene has CDR1 MNHEY and CDR2 SMNVEV (reference sequence). V was clipped by 6 bases and J by 5 bases; unmatched bases: 15. The CDR3 is made up of 18 amino acids. CDR3 in DNA: TGTGCCAGCAGAAACCCTTCTAGCGGGAGGGCGCAAAGAGATACGCAGTATTTT. It yields the protein CASRNPSSGRAQRDTQYF.

This clonotype has just a few counts. The genes are TRBV9 and TRBJ2-1; tentative D call: TRBD2 (6 bases). Germline CDR1 and CDR2: SGDLS and YYNGEE. V lost 0 bases, J lost 3 bases, and 13 bases lay in between. This CDR3 contains 16 residues. As DNA, the CDR3 is TGTGCCAGCAGCGTAGTAGGCGGGACGAACTACAATGAGCAGTTCTTC. This translates into CASSVVGGTNYNEQFF.

Ten or more counts support this clonotype. V is TRBV5-1 and J is TRBJ2-3; D tentatively fits TRBD1 or TRBD2 (5 bases each). The germline V gene encodes CDR1 SGHRS and CDR2 YFSETQ. V was trimmed by 0 bases and J by 1 base, leaving 6 bases between them. There are 14 residues in the CDR3. CDR3 sequence (DNA): TGCGCCAGCAGCTTGGGGGACGGCACAGATACGCAGTATTTT. It is translated as CASSLGDGTDTQYF.

This clonotype was seen ten or more times. CDR3 amino acids: CASSETSGGPYNEQFF. The DNA for the CDR3 is TGCGCCAGCAGCGAGACTAGCGGGGGTCCCTACAATGAGCAGTTCTTC. The chain carries TRBV5-1 and TRBJ2-1; 12 bases align to TRBD2. J was trimmed by 2 bases and V by 4 bases; bases with no gene match: 4. CDR3 length equals 16 residues. Germline loops: CDR1 SGHRS, CDR2 YFSETQ.

This clonotype was recorded a few times. V usage is TRBV20-1 and J usage is TRBJ1-6, with D possibly TRBD1 on 5 matching bases. Trimming removed 2 bases at V and 6 bases at J, with 11 bases between. Germline V CDR1 and CDR2: DFQATT, SNEGSKA (reference sequence). This CDR3 has 14 residues. The DNA for the CDR3 is TGCAGTGCTAGATTCGGGGGTGGTAATTCACCCCTCCACTTT. Protein sequence: CSARFGGGNSPLHF.

This chain joins TRBV20-1 and TRBJ2-3; D is tentatively TRBD1 or TRBD2 (6 bases each). V dropped 0 bases and J dropped 10 bases, with 17 bases sitting between them. CDR3 length: 14 residues. From germline, CDR1 is DFQATT and CDR2 SNEGSKA (reference sequence). The CDR3 DNA is TGCAGTGCTAGAGATAGGAGGGGGGATACTGCGCAGTATTTT. Amino acid sequence: CSARDRRGDTAQYF.

There are many counts of this clonotype. V is TRBV20-1 and J is TRBJ2-5; D might be TRBD2 (6 bases). Germline lookup yields CDR1 DFQATT and CDR2 SNEGSKA (reference sequence). V was cut by 3 bases and J by 5 bases, with 19 bases left in between. CDR3 length equals 15 residues. The CDR3 nucleotides are TGCAGTGCTAGCGGGACGGGAGAGGGGACCGAGACCCAGTACTTC. It yields the protein CSASGTGEGTETQYF.

This rearrangement joins TRBV27 to TRBJ2-3; tentatively, D is TRBD2 (5 bases). CDR1 is MNHEY, CDR2 SMNVEV, per germline (reference sequence). V was clipped by 5 bases and J by 4 bases, with 19 bases between them. CDR3 size: 16 residues. Written as DNA, the CDR3 is TGTGCCAGCAGTCGGACCGGTCTAGAGAGGGCAGATACGCAGTATTTT. Translated, it gives CASSRTGLERADTQYF.